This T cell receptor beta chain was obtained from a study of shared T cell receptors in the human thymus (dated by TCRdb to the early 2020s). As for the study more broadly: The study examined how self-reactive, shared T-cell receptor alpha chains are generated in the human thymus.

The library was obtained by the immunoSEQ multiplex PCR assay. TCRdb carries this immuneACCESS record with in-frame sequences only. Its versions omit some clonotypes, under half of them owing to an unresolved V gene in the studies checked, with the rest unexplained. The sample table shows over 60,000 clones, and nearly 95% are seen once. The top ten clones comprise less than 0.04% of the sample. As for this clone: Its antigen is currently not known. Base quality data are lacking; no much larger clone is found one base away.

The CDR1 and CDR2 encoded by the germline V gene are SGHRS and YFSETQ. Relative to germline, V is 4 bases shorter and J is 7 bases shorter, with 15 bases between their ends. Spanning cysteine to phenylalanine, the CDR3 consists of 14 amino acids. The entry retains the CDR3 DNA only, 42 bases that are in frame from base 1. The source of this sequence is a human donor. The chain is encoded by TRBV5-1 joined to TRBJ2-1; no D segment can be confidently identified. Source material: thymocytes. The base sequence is TGCGCCAGCAGCGGGCCCGGGCCCGCTAATGAGCAGTTCTTC. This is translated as CASSGPGPANEQFF.